One sample yielded the 24 T cell receptor beta chains listed below, sequenced in a study of metastatic and nonmetastatic thyroid tumors. TCRdb re-called the PCR reads via MiXCR. Among tens of thousands of clones listed, less than 50% were seen once. All patients were treatment-naive before thyroid surgery. The specimen was tumor tissue. These receptors all stem from a male donor with papillary thyroid cancer or a benign thyroid nodule (not recorded which). Some clones in this sample may be carry-over from other donors' samples.

Only a few counts were recorded for this clone. The V gene is TRBV4-2, the J gene TRBJ2-6; D is possibly TRBD1 (5 bases). This CDR3 region has 15 residues. Trimming stripped 6 bases from V and 4 bases from J, with 13 bases between. Per germline, CDR1 LGHNA and CDR2 YNFKEQ. The DNA of the CDR3 is TGTGCCAGCAGAAATCCAGGGTACGGGGCCAACGTCCTGACTTTC. Protein sequence: CASRNPGYGANVLTF.

This clone has ten or more counts. This may arise from a read error, as a much more abundant clone is one base away. V gene TRBV28 combines with J gene TRBJ2-7, with a tentative D call TRBD1 (6 bases). From germline, CDR1 is MDHEN and CDR2 SYDVKM. CDR3 length equals 9 residues. CDR3 amino acids: CTSSLDRYF. CDR3 bases: TGTACCAGCAGTTTGGACAGGTACTTC.

The sample holds one count of this clone. The gene calls are TRBV4-3 and TRBJ2-7, with 9 bases matching TRBD1. The CDR3 length is 15 residues. V lost 0 bases and J lost 6; bases outside the gene matches: 6. Germline assignment: CDR1 LGHNA and CDR2 YSLEER. In nucleotides, the CDR3 is TGCGCCAGCAGCCAAGACGGGACAGGGTCTTTCGAGCAGTACTTC. Protein sequence: CASSQDGTGSFEQYF.

The chain couples TRBV28 to TRBJ1-5; 8 bases map to TRBD1. The CDR3 covers 13 residues. Germline V gene sequence: CDR1 MDHEN, CDR2 SYDVKM. With 3 bases clipped from V and 5 bases from J, the junction kept 0 bases outside the gene matches. CDR3 loop: CASSLTGDQPQHF. The CDR3 DNA follows: TGTGCCAGCAGTTTGACAGGGGATCAGCCCCAGCATTTT. Drawing the rest from reference TRBV28 and TRBJ1-5, the complete variable domain is DVKVTQSSRYLVKRTGEKVFLECVQDMDHENMFWYRQDPGLGLRLIYFSYDVKMKEKGDIPEGYSVSREKKERFSLILESASTNQTSMYLCASSLTGDQPQHFGDGTRLSIL.

The CDR3 DNA reads TGTGCCAGCAGCGTAGAAGGGGGCGATGAGACAGATACGCAGTATTTT. This gives the protein CASSVEGGDETDTQYF. V usage is TRBV9 and J usage is TRBJ2-3; TRBD1 agrees at 7 bases. This CDR3 is 16 amino acids long. J lost 3 bases, V lost 0 bases, and 7 bases had no gene match. Germline-derived CDR1 and CDR2 are SGDLS and YYNGEE.

The table lists this clone with a few counts. The gene calls are TRBV6-2 or TRBV6-3 and TRBJ1-5; 9 bases line up with TRBD1. CDR1 and CDR2 from the germline V gene are MNHEY and SVGEGT. The CDR3 contains 16 residues. V was pared by 1 base and J by 4 bases, with 5 bases of the junction left unmatched. The CDR3 sequence is CASSYWGQGGNQPQHF. Written as DNA, the CDR3 is TGTGCCAGCAGTTACTGGGGACAGGGAGGGAATCAGCCCCAGCATTTT.

This clone was found a few times. V and J are TRBV27 and TRBJ2-1; either TRBD1 or TRBD2 may fit D (5 bases each). The germline gives CDR1 MNHEY, CDR2 SMNVEV (reference sequence). The ends were cut back, 1 base at V and 4 bases at J, with 8 bases in the middle. This CDR3 spans 14 amino acids. The CDR3 spells CASSLFGGYNEQFF. CDR3 coding DNA: TGTGCCAGCAGTTTATTTGGGGGATACAATGAGCAGTTCTTC.

This chain joins TRBV18 and TRBJ2-2; 7 nucleotides agree with TRBD1. J was trimmed by 5 bases and V by 2 bases; bases with no gene match: 5. This CDR3 is built from 15 residues. Germline loops: CDR1 KGHSH, CDR2 LQKENI. DNA of the CDR3: TGTGCCAGCTCACCAGAACAGGGGAATACCGGGGAGCTGTTTTTT. Encoded protein: CASSPEQGNTGELFF. Filled out from reference TRBV18 and TRBJ2-2, the complete variable domain reads NAGVMQNPRHLVRRRGQEARLRCSPMKGHSHVYWYRQLPEEGLKFMVYLQKENIIDESGMPKERFSAEFPKEGPSILRIQQVVRGDSAAYFCASSPEQGNTGELFFGEGSRLTVL.

This clone is medium-sized. This CDR3 is also generated by other DNA sequences in the sample. The gene calls are TRBV27 and TRBJ1-4; D is unresolved. The V gene's germline CDR1 is MNHEY and CDR2 SMNVEV (reference sequence). The CDR3 is 14 residues long. V lost 5 bases to trimming and J lost 5 bases, with 12 bases between them. The CDR3 loop is CASSKDTRNEKLFF. Written as DNA, the CDR3 is TGTGCCAGCAGTAAAGACACACGGAATGAAAAACTGTTTTTT.

The chain uses TRBV27 and TRBJ2-7; D ambiguous. The germline CDR1 and CDR2 sequences are MNHEY and SMNVEV (reference sequence). The CDR3 totals 13 residues. V was shortened by 3 bases and J by 0 bases, with 6 bases between the two germline ends. The chain's CDR3 is CASSFASSYEQYF. CDR3 bases: TGTGCCAGCAGTTTCGCCAGCTCCTACGAGCAGTACTTC.

This clone was observed a handful of times. This chain connects TRBV18 to TRBJ2-7; TRBD2 might be the D (6 bases). The CDR3 is 14 amino acids. Trimming removed 0 bases at V and 2 bases at J, with 8 bases between. CDR1 is KGHSH and CDR2 is LQKENI in the germline V gene. The CDR3 loop reads CASSPPGGTYEQYF. CDR3 nucleotide sequence: TGTGCCAGCTCACCACCGGGAGGAACCTACGAGCAGTACTTC.

CDR3 bases: TGTGCCAGCTCACCTCACGGCCCCGGGTCTCACGAGCAGTACTTC. Protein product: CASSPHGPGSHEQYF. This chain connects TRBV18 to TRBJ2-7; D unresolved. Trimming took off 3 bases at V and 5 bases at J, with 17 bases between the two ends. The germline V gene has CDR1 KGHSH and CDR2 LQKENI. This CDR3 spans 15 amino acids.

The chain joins TRBV12-3 or TRBV12-4 to TRBJ2-5, with D possibly called TRBD1 or TRBD2 (7 bases each). The CDR3 sequence is 14 residues long. Trimming shortened V by 0 bases and J by 7 bases, and 12 bases separated the two germline ends. CDR3: CASSLADREGTQYF. In DNA form, the CDR3 reads TGTGCCAGCAGTTTAGCAGACAGGGAGGGGACCCAGTACTTC.

This clone was observed a handful of times. This chain's CDR3 is CASSPDRVGEQFF. The CDR3 region has the DNA TGTGCCAGCAGTCCGGACAGGGTTGGTGAGCAGTTCTTC. V and J are TRBV6-2 or TRBV6-3 and TRBJ2-1; 8 positions match TRBD1. The trim removed 5 bases at V and 9 bases at J, leaving 6 bases unmatched. There are 13 residues in the CDR3. The V gene's germline CDR1 is MNHEY and CDR2 SVGEGT.

This clone came up a few times. V is TRBV28 and J is TRBJ2-2; D not resolved. This CDR3 is built from 12 residues. Germline CDR1 reads MDHEN; CDR2 reads SYDVKM. V was shortened by 5 bases and J by 8 bases, with 9 bases between the two germline ends. CDR3 nucleotides: TGTGCCAGCAGTACACTACTGGGGGAGCTGTTTTTT. Translated: CASSTLLGELFF.

The gene calls are TRBV4-1 and TRBJ2-7, with 8 bases aligning to TRBD2. Unmatched junction bases numbered 7, after V lost 0 bases and J lost 3 bases. Germline V gene sequence: CDR1 MGHRA, CDR2 YSYEKL. The CDR3 has 16 residues. The chain's CDR3 is CASSQEFPGTSYEQYF. CDR3 bases: TGCGCCAGCAGCCAAGAATTTCCCGGGACTAGCTACGAGCAGTACTTC.

This clone occurred many times. This chain joins TRBV6-1 and TRBJ2-4, with D perhaps given as TRBD1 or TRBD2 (6 bases each). Germline V lookup: CDR1 MNHNS, CDR2 SASEGT. The CDR3 has 13 residues. Trimming took 4 bases from V and 8 from J, leaving 12 bases between them. CDR3 region: CASSAGEVDIQYF. The CDR3 DNA follows: TGTGCCAGCAGTGCAGGGGAGGTTGACATTCAGTACTTC.

The gene calls are TRBV6-1 and TRBJ2-1; D remains ambiguous. V gave up 10 bases and J gave up 5 bases, with 15 bases separating them. The germline V gene has CDR1 MNHNS and CDR2 SASEGT. The CDR3 extends over 13 amino acids. The CDR3 region has the DNA TGTGCCACCCGCGAGCAGGCCCACAATGAGCAGTTCTTC. Residues: CATREQAHNEQFF.

As regards this clone: Since a much larger clone is just one base distant, this may be a read error. The rearrangement uses TRBV5-4 and TRBJ1-2, with D maybe TRBD1 (6 bases). The ends were cut back, 7 bases at V and 6 bases at J, with 19 bases in the middle. The germline V gene has CDR1 SGHNT and CDR2 YYREEE (reference sequence). The CDR3 runs to 14 residues. The CDR3 spells CASGVTGYNDGYTF. CDR3 in DNA: TGTGCCAGCGGAGTTACAGGGTACAACGATGGCTACACCTTC. The full variable domain, its missing parts supplied by reference TRBV5-4 and TRBJ1-2, is ETGVTQSPTHLIKTRGQQVTLRCSSQSGHNTVSWYQQALGQGPQFIFQYYREEENGRGNFPPRFSGLQFPNYSSELNVNALELDDSALYLCASGVTGYNDGYTFGSGTRLTVV.

V is TRBV15 and J is TRBJ1-2, with D tentatively TRBD1 (5 bases). The CDR3 contains 17 residues. Germline loops: CDR1 LNHNV, CDR2 YYDKDF (reference sequence). The V end was cut by 1 base, the J end by 0 bases, with 15 bases between. In DNA form, the CDR3 reads TGTGCCACCAGCAGAGCATACGGGACGGACGCTAACTATGGCTACACCTTC. As protein: CATSRAYGTDANYGYTF.

The chain links TRBV30 to TRBJ2-3, with 7 bases fitting TRBD2. The CDR3 is 12 amino acids. The trim removed 3 bases at V and 8 bases at J, leaving 5 bases unmatched. Germline values: CDR1 GTSNPN, CDR2 SVGIG (reference sequence). Here the CDR3 reads CAWRLPSGTQYF. In nucleotides, the CDR3 is TGTGCCTGGAGGTTGCCTAGCGGTACGCAGTATTTT.

This chain connects TRBV11-2 to TRBJ2-7, with D tentatively TRBD1 (5 bases). CDR3 length equals 17 residues. Germline loops: CDR1 SGHAT, CDR2 FQNNGV. Trimming took off 1 base at V and 0 bases at J, with 16 bases between the two ends. The CDR3 is CASSLGRTSGRSYEQYF. In nucleotides, the CDR3 is TGTGCCAGCAGCTTAGGCAGGACATCGGGTCGCTCCTACGAGCAGTACTTC.

This clone is labeled medium-sized. The rearrangement joins TRBV6-1 to TRBJ2-1, with a tentative D call TRBD2 (5 bases). This CDR3 contains 14 residues. Germline lookup yields CDR1 MNHNS and CDR2 SASEGT. V was clipped by 4 bases and J by 4 bases, with 11 bases between them. CDR3 in amino acids: CASSGGLEYNEQFF. The CDR3 bases are TGTGCCAGCAGTGGAGGACTGGAATACAATGAGCAGTTCTTC.

This clone was seen a handful of times. This chain joins TRBV28 and TRBJ2-7; 9 positions agree with TRBD1. Germline V lookup: CDR1 MDHEN, CDR2 SYDVKM. The CDR3 length is 17 residues. The V gene end was trimmed by 8 bases and the J gene end by 0 bases; junction bases not matched to a gene: 14. The CDR3 DNA reads TGTGCCAGCGTACCCTCAAGCGGGACAGGGAGCTCCTACGAGCAGTACTTC. Translation: CASVPSSGTGSSYEQYF.